This T cell receptor beta chain was retrieved from a study of OX40 agonist ivuxolimab in advanced cancers. Per germline, CDR1 LNHDA and CDR2 SQIVND (reference sequence). The CDR3 loop spans 14 amino acids. Trimming removed 11 bases from V and 4 bases from J; junction bases left unmatched: 11. Clones were read by immunoSEQ multiplex PCR, and TCRdb kept only the in-frame ones, dropping some. The table lists about 59,000 clones, more than 75% of them singletons. Sequenced material: CD4+ or CD8+ T cells sorted from blood, taken in a trial of the OX40 agonist ivuxolimab. The clonotype originates from an adult with an advanced solid tumor such as melanoma, head and neck, liver or kidney cancer. The V gene is TRBV19, the J gene TRBJ1-1; the match to TRBD1 covers 9 bases. The CDR3 DNA follows: TGTGCCTGCAGCCCTGGACAGGGGAGCACTGAAGCTTTCTTT. It codes for CACSPGQGSTEAFF. The full variable domain, its missing parts supplied by reference TRBV19 and TRBJ1-1, is DGGITQSPKYLFRKEGQNVTLSCEQNLNHDAMYWYRQDPGQGLRLIYYSQIVNDFQKGDIAEGYSVSREKKESFPLTVTSAQKNPTAFYLCACSPGQGSTEAFFGQGTRLTVV.